The text below deals with one T cell receptor (beta chain). The CDR3 is made up of 14 amino acids. Germline V gene lookup returns CDR1 KGHDR and CDR2 SFDVKD. Trimming pared 9 bases from V and 2 bases from J, leaving 13 bases between. This sample was included in a study of patients and donors after allogeneic stem cell transplantation. TCRdb called the RT-PCR reads again in MiXCR, with one record for every CDR3 protein. The table includes tens of thousands of distinct CDR3 sequences, roughly 48% detected once. The chain uses TRBV24-1 and TRBJ1-5; a weak D match, TRBD1 (5 bases). The sequence was obtained from a human donor who was either an allogeneic HSCT recipient or a stem cell or donor lymphocyte infusion donor (not recorded which). It is not recorded whose cells these are; they may come from a transplant donor. What was sequenced was blood, either unsorted or a sorted T cell fraction (not recorded which). The CDR3 is CATGGDGGNQPQHF. The CDR3 DNA reads TGTGCCACCGGGGGGGACGGGGGCAATCAGCCCCAGCATTTT.